Only a few counts were recorded for the clone carrying this TCR beta chain. These data come from a study of T-cell memory formation after mild COVID-19. TCRdb redid the calling of the 5' RACE reads with MiXCR, one entry per CDR3 protein. The top ten hold around 12% of the sample, which has about 470,000 distinct CDR3 sequences, over 15% seen once. The sequence derives from an adult woman who had mild COVID-19 (a few samples of this study predate the infection). Cell type and time point are not known. What was sequenced was PBMCs or a T cell subset sorted from them (not recorded which).

The CDR3 DNA sequence: TGTGCCAGCAGTTTAGCTAACAGGGGGAACACTGAAGCTTTCTTT. The encoded protein is CASSLANRGNTEAFF. The rearrangement links TRBV12-3 or TRBV12-4 to TRBJ1-1, with 7 bases matching TRBD1. This CDR3 has 15 residues. V shed 0 bases, J shed 1 base, and the junction held 2 bases outside the gene matches.